Sequencing of this T cell receptor beta chain was carried out in a study of blood T cell repertoires in COVID-19. Study-wide background: Some COVID-19 samples were acute and others convalescent; all came from the United States, Italy and Spain.

The table came from immunoSEQ multiplex PCR; TCRdb's copy has only in-frame clones and leaves some out. The profile shows about 280,000 clones, roughly 80% of them singletons. A COVID-19 case had been met by exposed participants during the 2 weeks before study entry. Looked up from germline, CDR1 is KGHSH and CDR2 is LQKENI. V lost 6 bases, J lost 2 bases, and 3 bases lay in between. This CDR3 has 11 amino acids. Material: PBMCs or T cells enriched from blood (not recorded which). The genes are TRBV18 and TRBJ2-3; no firm D call. This TCR came from a man aged 40-50 years who had been exposed to COVID-19. This CDR3 is CASSATDTQYF. DNA of the CDR3: TGTGCCAGCTCGGCCACAGATACGCAGTATTTT.